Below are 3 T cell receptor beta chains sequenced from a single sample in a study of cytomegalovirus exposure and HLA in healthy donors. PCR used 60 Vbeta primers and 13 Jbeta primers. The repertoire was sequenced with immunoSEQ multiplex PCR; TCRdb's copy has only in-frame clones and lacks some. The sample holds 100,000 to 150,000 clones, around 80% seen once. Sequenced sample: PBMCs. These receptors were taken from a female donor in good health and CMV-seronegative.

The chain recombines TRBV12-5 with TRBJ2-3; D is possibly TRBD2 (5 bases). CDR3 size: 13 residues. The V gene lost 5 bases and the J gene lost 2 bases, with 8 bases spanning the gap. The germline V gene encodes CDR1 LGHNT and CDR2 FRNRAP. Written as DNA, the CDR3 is TGTGCTAGTGGTGTCGGGGTCACAGATACGCAGTATTTT. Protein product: CASGVGVTDTQYF.

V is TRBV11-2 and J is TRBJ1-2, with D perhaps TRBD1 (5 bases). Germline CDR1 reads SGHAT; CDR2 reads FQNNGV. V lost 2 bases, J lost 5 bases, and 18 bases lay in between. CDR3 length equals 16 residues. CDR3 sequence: CASSLHGLTAGYGYTF. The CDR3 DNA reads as TGTGCCAGCAGCTTACACGGCCTTACGGCAGGGTATGGCTACACCTTC. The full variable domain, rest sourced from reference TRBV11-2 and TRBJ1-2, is EAGVAQSPRYKIIEKRQSVAFWCNPISGHATLYWYQQILGQGPKLLIQFQNNGVVDDSQLPKDRFSAERLKGVDSTLKIQPAKLEDSAVYLCASSLHGLTAGYGYTFGSGTRLTVV.

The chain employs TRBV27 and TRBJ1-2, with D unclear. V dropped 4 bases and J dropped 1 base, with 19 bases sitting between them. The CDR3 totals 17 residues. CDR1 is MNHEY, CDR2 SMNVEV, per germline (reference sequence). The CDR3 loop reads CASSSRRSDSFNYGYTF. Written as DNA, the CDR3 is TGTGCCAGCAGTTCAAGACGATCTGACTCTTTTAACTATGGCTACACCTTC.